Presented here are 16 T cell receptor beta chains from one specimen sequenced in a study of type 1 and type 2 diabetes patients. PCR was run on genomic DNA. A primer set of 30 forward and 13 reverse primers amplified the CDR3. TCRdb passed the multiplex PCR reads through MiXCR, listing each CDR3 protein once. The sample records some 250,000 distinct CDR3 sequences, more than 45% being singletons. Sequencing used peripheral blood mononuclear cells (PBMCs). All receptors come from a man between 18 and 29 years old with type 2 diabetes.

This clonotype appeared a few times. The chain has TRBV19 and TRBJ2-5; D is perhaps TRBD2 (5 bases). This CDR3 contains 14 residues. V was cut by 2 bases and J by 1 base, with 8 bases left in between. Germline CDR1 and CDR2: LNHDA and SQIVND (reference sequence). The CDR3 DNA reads TGTGCCAGTAGTATAACTGGACTCCAAGAGACCCAGTACTTC. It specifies CASSITGLQETQYF.

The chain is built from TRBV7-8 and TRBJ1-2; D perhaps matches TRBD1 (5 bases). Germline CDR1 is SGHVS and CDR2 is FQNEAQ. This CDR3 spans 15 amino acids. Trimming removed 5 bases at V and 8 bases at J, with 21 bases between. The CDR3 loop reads CASSLFTVDRGGYTF. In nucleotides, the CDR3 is TGTGCCAGCAGCCTATTCACGGTCGATCGGGGCGGCTACACCTTC.

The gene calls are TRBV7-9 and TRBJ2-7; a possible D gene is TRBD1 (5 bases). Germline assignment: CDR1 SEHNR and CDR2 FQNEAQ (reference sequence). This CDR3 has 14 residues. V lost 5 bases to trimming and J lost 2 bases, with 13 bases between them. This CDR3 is CASSPRQSPYEQYF. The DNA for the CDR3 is TGTGCCAGCAGCCCCAGACAGTCGCCCTACGAGCAGTACTTC.

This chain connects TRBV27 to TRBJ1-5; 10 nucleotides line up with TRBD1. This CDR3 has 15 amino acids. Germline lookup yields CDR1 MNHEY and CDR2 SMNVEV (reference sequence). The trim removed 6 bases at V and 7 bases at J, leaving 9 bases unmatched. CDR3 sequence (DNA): TGTGCCAGCAGCCCCGGGACAGGGGCGGGACAGCCCCAGCATTTT. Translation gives CASSPGTGAGQPQHF.

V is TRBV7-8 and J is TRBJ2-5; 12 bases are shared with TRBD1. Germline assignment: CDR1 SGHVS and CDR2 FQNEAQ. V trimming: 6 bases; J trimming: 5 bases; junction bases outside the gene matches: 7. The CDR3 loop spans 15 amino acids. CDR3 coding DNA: TGTGCCAGCAGATCCGGGACAGGGGGCTTCGAGACCCAGTACTTC. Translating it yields CASRSGTGGFETQYF.

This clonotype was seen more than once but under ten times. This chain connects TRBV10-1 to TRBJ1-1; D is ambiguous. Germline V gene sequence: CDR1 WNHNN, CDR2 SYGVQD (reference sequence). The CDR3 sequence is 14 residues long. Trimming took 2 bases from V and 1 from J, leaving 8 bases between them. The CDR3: CASSEPGGNTEAFF. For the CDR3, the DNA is TGCGCCAGCAGTGAGCCCGGAGGGAACACTGAAGCTTTCTTT.

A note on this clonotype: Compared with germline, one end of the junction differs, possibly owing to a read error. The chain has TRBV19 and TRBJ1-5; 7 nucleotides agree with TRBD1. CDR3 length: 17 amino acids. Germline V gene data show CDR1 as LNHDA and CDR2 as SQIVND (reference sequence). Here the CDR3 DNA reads TGTGCCAATAGTATAGGAGGGGGCAGACATAGCAATCAGCCCCAGCATTTT. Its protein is CANSIGGGRHSNQPQHF.

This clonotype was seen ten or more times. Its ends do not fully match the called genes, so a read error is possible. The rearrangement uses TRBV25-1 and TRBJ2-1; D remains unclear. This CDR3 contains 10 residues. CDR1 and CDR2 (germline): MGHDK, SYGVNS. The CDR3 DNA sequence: TGTGCCAGCTCCGACAATGAGCAGTTCTTC. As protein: CASSDNEQFF.

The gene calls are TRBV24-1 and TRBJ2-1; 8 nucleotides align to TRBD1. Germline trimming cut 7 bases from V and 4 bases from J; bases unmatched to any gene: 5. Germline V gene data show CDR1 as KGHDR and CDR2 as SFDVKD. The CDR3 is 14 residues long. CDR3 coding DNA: TGTGCCACCAGCGAGGACAGGGAGTACAATGAGCAGTTCTTC. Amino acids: CATSEDREYNEQFF.

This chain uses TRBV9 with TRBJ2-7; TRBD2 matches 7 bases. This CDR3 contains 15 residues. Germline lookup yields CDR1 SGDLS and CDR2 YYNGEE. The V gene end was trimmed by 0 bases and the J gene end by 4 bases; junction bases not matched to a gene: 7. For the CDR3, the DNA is TGTGCCAGCAGCGTAGAGGCGGGAGATTTTTACGAGCAGTACTTC. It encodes CASSVEAGDFYEQYF.

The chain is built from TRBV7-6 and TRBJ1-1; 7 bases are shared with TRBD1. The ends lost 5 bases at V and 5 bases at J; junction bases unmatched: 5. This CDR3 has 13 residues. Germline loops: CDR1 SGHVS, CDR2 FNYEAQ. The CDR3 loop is CASSPTGRTEAFF. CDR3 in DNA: TGTGCCAGCAGCCCGACAGGGAGAACTGAAGCTTTCTTT.

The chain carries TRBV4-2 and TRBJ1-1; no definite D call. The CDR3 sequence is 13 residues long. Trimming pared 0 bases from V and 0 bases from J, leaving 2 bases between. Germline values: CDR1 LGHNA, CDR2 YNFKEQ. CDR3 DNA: TGTGCCAGCAGCCAAGAAGTGAACACTGAAGCTTTCTTT. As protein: CASSQEVNTEAFF.

The DNA for the CDR3 is TGCGCCAGCGGGACAGGGGTTCTTAACAATGAGCAGTTCTTC. Translated: CASGTGVLNNEQFF. The rearrangement joins TRBV10-1 to TRBJ2-1; TRBD1 aligns across 10 bases. Germline CDR1 and CDR2: WNHNN and SYGVQD (reference sequence). Trimming removed 8 bases from V and 5 bases from J; junction bases left unmatched: 6. The CDR3 has 14 residues.

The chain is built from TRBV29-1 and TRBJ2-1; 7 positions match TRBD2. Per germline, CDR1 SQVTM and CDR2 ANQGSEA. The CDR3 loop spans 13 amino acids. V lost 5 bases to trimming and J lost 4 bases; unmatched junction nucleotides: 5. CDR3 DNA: TGCAGCGTTACCCTGCGGGGGTACAATGAGCAGTTCTTC. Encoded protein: CSVTLRGYNEQFF.

CDR3 sequence reads: CASSLKAYNEQFF. DNA for the CDR3: TGTGCCAGCAGCTTAAAGGCCTACAATGAGCAGTTCTTC. V and J are TRBV7-6 and TRBJ2-1; D remains ambiguous. Germline V gene sequence: CDR1 SGHVS, CDR2 FNYEAQ. The CDR3 is 13 amino acids. The V end lost 2 bases, the J end lost 2 bases, and 4 bases lay between the germline ends.

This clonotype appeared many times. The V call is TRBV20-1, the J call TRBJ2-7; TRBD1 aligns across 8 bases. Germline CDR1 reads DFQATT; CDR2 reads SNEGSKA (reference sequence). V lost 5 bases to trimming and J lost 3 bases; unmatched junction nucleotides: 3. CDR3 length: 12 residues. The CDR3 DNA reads TGCAGTGCTGCAGGGGGCAACTACGAGCAGTACTTC. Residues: CSAAGGNYEQYF.